This T cell receptor beta chain was sequenced in a study of beta chain features in type 1 diabetes. CDR1 SGHDT and CDR2 YYEEEE come from the germline V gene. The CDR3 loop spans 15 amino acids. The V gene end was trimmed by 5 bases and the J gene end by 0 bases; junction bases not matched to a gene: 5. Once sorted, every population was more than 95% pure. Every bit of the isolated RNA underwent reverse transcription, so sequencing read expressed TCRB transcripts. Sequencing of naive, central memory and regulatory T cell samples gave an average of around 3.8 million reads. TCRdb's copy holds only in-frame clones and misses some; the assay was immunoSEQ multiplex PCR. The sample consists of 300,000 to 350,000 clones, 20% of them appearing once.

The chain joins TRBV5-6 to TRBJ2-1; 7 nucleotides align to TRBD1. This receptor was identified in a woman between 18 and 29 years old in good health. Source material: naive CD4+ T cells from blood. The CDR3 DNA sequence: TGTGCCAGCAGAGTGACAGGGCGCTCCTACAATGAGCAGTTCTTC. It codes for CASRVTGRSYNEQFF. Full variable domain (outside the CDR3, taken from reference TRBV5-6 and TRBJ2-1): DAGVTQSPTHLIKTRGQQVTLRCSPKSGHDTVSWYQQALGQGPQFIFQYYEEEERQRGNFPDRFSGHQFPNYSSELNVNALLLGDSALYLCASRVTGRSYNEQFFGPGTRLTVL.